Following are 20 T cell receptor beta chains from one sample sequenced in a study of T cells expressing NK-cell markers. TCRdb reprocessed the 5' RACE reads; each CDR3 protein has one entry and no DNA is given. The sample spans approximately 380,000 distinct CDR3 sequences; the ten largest clones claim over 4%. The sample taken for sequencing was blood T cells: a sorted CD56 or NKG2C T cell subset, CD4+ or CD8+ T cells, or bulk PBMC T cells (not recorded which). The receptors originated from a man aged 18-75 years in good health.

The V and J genes are TRBV29-1 and TRBJ2-1; absent DNA, TCRdb's TRBD1 call cannot be checked. Germline CDR1 reads SQVTM; CDR2 reads ANQGSEA. This CDR3 is 15 amino acids long. This chain's CDR3 is CSGEGLGGGWDEQFF.

The rearrangement joins TRBV6-5 to TRBJ1-1; TCRdb's D call, TRBD1, is unchecked because there is no DNA. Germline V lookup: CDR1 MNHEY, CDR2 SVGAGI. This CDR3 is built from 15 residues. CDR3 loop: CASSYVQGAWTEAFF.

V usage is TRBV5-1 and J usage is TRBJ2-3; as DNA is missing, the TRBD2 call by TCRdb cannot be tested. Germline V gives CDR1 SGHRS, CDR2 YFSETQ. CDR3 length: 14 residues. This CDR3 is CASNAGGRTDTQYF.

The chain links TRBV7-7 to TRBJ2-5; TCRdb outputs TRBD1, but without DNA this stays unchecked. CDR1 and CDR2 from the germline V gene are SSHAT and FNYEAQ (reference sequence). CDR3 length equals 16 residues. This chain's CDR3 is CASSLSGGASLETQYF.

V gene TRBV6-5 combines with J gene TRBJ2-7; TCRdb's D gene call, TRBD2, goes unchecked for lack of DNA. The CDR3 runs 15 residues. CDR1 is MNHEY, CDR2 SVGAGI, per germline. The CDR3 reads CASSYSLRPRNEQYF.

This chain joins TRBV18 and TRBJ1-6; TCRdb's D call, TRBD1, is unchecked because there is no DNA. CDR1 is KGHSH and CDR2 is LQKENI in the germline V gene. The CDR3 length is 15 residues. CDR3 in amino acids: CASSPSGQPNSPLHF.

The rearrangement uses TRBV27 and TRBJ1-4; TCRdb reports TRBD1, a call that lacks DNA to check it against. Germline CDR1 MNHEY, CDR2 SMNVEV (reference sequence). The CDR3 contains 14 residues. This CDR3 is CASSGRGFNEKLFF.

The rearrangement joins TRBV20-1 to TRBJ2-1. The V gene's germline CDR1 is DFQATT and CDR2 SNEGSKA (reference sequence). The CDR3 contains 14 residues. CDR3 region: CSASTVRRLDEQFF.

V is TRBV7-2 and J is TRBJ1-3; TCRdb indicates TRBD1, and absent DNA this call remains unverified. The CDR3 extends over 15 amino acids. Germline-derived CDR1 and CDR2 are SGHTA and FQGNSA. The CDR3 here is CASSLGDRAGNTIYF.

The genes are TRBV7-2 and TRBJ1-6. Germline V gives CDR1 SGHTA, CDR2 FQGNSA. The CDR3 is made up of 17 amino acids. This chain's CDR3 is CASSSIPSPGRNSPLHF.

J is TRBJ2-6 and V is TRBV30. Germline V CDR1 and CDR2: GTSNPN, SVGIG (reference sequence). The CDR3 has 16 amino acids. CDR3 amino acids: CAWSPELGTGANVLTF. Filled out from reference TRBV30 and TRBJ2-6, the complete variable domain reads SQTIHQWPATLVQPVGSPLSLECTVEGTSNPNLYWYRQAAGRGLQLLFYSVGIGQISSEVPQNLSASRPQDRQFILSSKKLLLSDSGFYLCAWSPELGTGANVLTFGAGSRLTVL.

This sequence joins TRBV20-1 and TRBJ2-7; TCRdb's D call of TRBD2 is untestable without DNA. The V gene's germline CDR1 is DFQATT and CDR2 SNEGSKA (reference sequence). This CDR3 contains 14 residues. CDR3 sequence: CSAKPGLAGDEQYF.

This chain uses TRBV9 with TRBJ2-7. There are 13 residues in the CDR3. Germline CDR1 and CDR2: SGDLS and YYNGEE. CDR3 loop: CASSVVTLGEQYF.

This chain connects TRBV7-2 to TRBJ2-1. From germline, CDR1 is SGHTA and CDR2 FQGNSA. The CDR3 covers 14 residues. The CDR3 loop is CASSPPPIGVEQFF.

V is TRBV12-3 or TRBV12-4 and J is TRBJ2-3; TCRdb proposes TRBD1, but this gene call is untestable without DNA. This CDR3 comprises 14 residues. The CDR3 sequence is CASSPRGYTDTQYF.

The J gene is TRBJ2-1, the V gene TRBV2; TCRdb indicates TRBD2, and absent DNA this call remains unverified. The germline gives CDR1 SNHLY, CDR2 FYNNEI. The CDR3 is 19 amino acids. The CDR3 loop reads CASSGGTSGGLSSYNEQFF.

The genes are TRBV5-6 and TRBJ2-3; TCRdb selects TRBD1, and the lack of DNA leaves this call unchecked. The length of the CDR3 is 16 residues. In germline, CDR1 is SGHDT, CDR2 YYEEEE. The CDR3 sequence is CASSLTGQGKTDTQYF. The full variable domain, completed using reference TRBV5-6 and TRBJ2-3, is DAGVTQSPTHLIKTRGQQVTLRCSPKSGHDTVSWYQQALGQGPQFIFQYYEEEERQRGNFPDRFSGHQFPNYSSELNVNALLLGDSALYLCASSLTGQGKTDTQYFGPGTRLTVL.

This rearrangement joins TRBV7-9 to TRBJ1-1; TCRdb gives TRBD1 as the D gene, but with no DNA this cannot be confirmed. Germline CDR1 is SEHNR and CDR2 is FQNEAQ (reference sequence). CDR3 length: 13 residues. The chain's CDR3 is CASSPWQGAGAFF.

This chain joins TRBV10-3 and TRBJ1-2; the TCRdb call, TRBD1, lacks DNA for checking. The CDR3 runs 13 residues. Germline-derived CDR1 and CDR2 are ENHRY and SYGVKD. The CDR3 sequence: CAIRLQGPYGYTF.

The CDR3 loop is CASSAAGGFVNEQFF. V gene TRBV5-4 combines with J gene TRBJ2-1; the D gene TCRdb calls, TRBD2, cannot be checked with no DNA. Germline loops: CDR1 SGHNT, CDR2 YYREEE (reference sequence). The CDR3 runs to 15 residues. The variable domain in full, with the rest retrieved from reference TRBV5-4 and TRBJ2-1, is ETGVTQSPTHLIKTRGQQVTLRCSSQSGHNTVSWYQQALGQGPQFIFQYYREEENGRGNFPPRFSGLQFPNYSSELNVNALELDDSALYLCASSAAGGFVNEQFFGPGTRLTVL.